The 18 T cell receptor beta chains given below trace back to one sample, sequenced in a study of blood T cell repertoires in COVID-19. This table comes from immunoSEQ multiplex PCR, and its TCRdb copy is limited to in-frame clones, with some not included. The table shows about 75,000 clones, with 87% occurring only once. Sequenced input: peripheral blood. The receptors were gathered from a woman aged 50 to 60 with acute or convalescent COVID-19.

The chain carries TRBV5-6 and TRBJ2-5; 8 nucleotides line up with TRBD2. There are 17 residues in the CDR3. With 0 bases clipped from V and 2 bases from J, the junction kept 9 bases outside the gene matches. CDR1 and CDR2 (germline): SGHDT, YYEEEE. CDR3 DNA sequence: TGTGCCAGCAGCTTGGTTGGGCCTAGCGGGTCACAAGAGACCCAGTACTTC. Its translation is CASSLVGPSGSQETQYF.

The rearrangement uses TRBV14 and TRBJ1-1; 7 positions match TRBD1. Trimming took 0 bases from V and 13 from J; bases not matched to a gene: 11. The CDR3 extends over 14 amino acids. Germline V gene sequence: CDR1 SGHDN, CDR2 FVKESK. The CDR3 loop is CASSQDMRGRVVFF. CDR3 bases: TGTGCCAGCAGCCAAGATATGAGGGGGCGGGTTGTTTTCTTT.

A word on this clone: Additional DNA sequences in this sample encode the identical CDR3. V usage is TRBV3-1 (or the pseudogene TRBV3-2) and J usage is TRBJ2-7, with D hard to call. This CDR3 is built from 12 residues. CDR1 LGHDT and CDR2 YNNKEL come from the germline V gene (reference sequence). With 1 base removed from V and 6 bases from J, the gap between germline ends came to 7 bases. The CDR3 spells CASSQGSGEQYF. CDR3 nucleotide sequence: TGTGCCAGCAGCCAAGGGTCGGGCGAGCAGTACTTC.

The rearrangement uses TRBV6-1 and TRBJ2-7, with 9 positions matching TRBD1. The CDR3 has 15 residues. The germline V gene encodes CDR1 MNHNS and CDR2 SASEGT. The ends lost 3 bases at V and 5 bases at J; junction bases unmatched: 8. The CDR3 DNA is TGTGCCAGCAGTGACCGGGACAGGGAATGGGACGAGCAGTACTTC. Translation gives CASSDRDREWDEQYF.

The chain joins TRBV9 to TRBJ1-4, with TRBD1 matching over 7 bases. There are 16 residues in the CDR3. V trimming: 5 bases; J trimming: 6 bases; junction bases outside the gene matches: 13. The germline V gene has CDR1 SGDLS and CDR2 YYNGEE. The CDR3 DNA follows: TGTGCCAGCAGTTTACCTAAACAGGGGCTCGATGAAAAACTGTTTTTT. Translated: CASSLPKQGLDEKLFF.

The rearrangement joins TRBV2 to TRBJ2-1; possibly TRBD2 for D (5 bases). V lost 7 bases to trimming and J lost 6 bases, with 13 bases between them. The CDR3 is made up of 13 amino acids. Germline V gives CDR1 SNHLY, CDR2 FYNNEI. This CDR3 reads CASKTTLLNEQFF. In nucleotides, the CDR3 is TGTGCCAGCAAGACTACCTTGCTCAATGAGCAGTTCTTC.

The V gene is TRBV7-9, the J gene TRBJ1-1, with D possibly being TRBD1 (5 bases). This CDR3 is built from 16 residues. Looked up from germline, CDR1 is SEHNR and CDR2 is FQNEAQ (reference sequence). V lost 1 base, J lost 5 bases, and 17 bases lay in between. The CDR3 DNA is TGTGCCAGCAGCTTAGTGGGTGGGGCAGGGCGTACTGAAGCTTTCTTT. Translating gives CASSLVGGAGRTEAFF. The entire variable domain, with the rest obtained from reference TRBV7-9 and TRBJ1-1, is as follows: DTGVSQNPRHKITKRGQNVTFRCDPISEHNRLYWYRQTLGQGPEFLTYFQNEAQLEKSRLLSDRFSAERPKGSFSTLEIQRTEQGDSAMYLCASSLVGGAGRTEAFFGQGTRLTVV.

This clone was counted between two and nine times. The chain combines TRBV4-1 with TRBJ2-3; 7 nucleotides align to TRBD1. This CDR3 is built from 15 residues. Germline values: CDR1 MGHRA, CDR2 YSYEKL. Germline trimming cut 1 base from V and 5 bases from J; bases unmatched to any gene: 6. CDR3 region: CASSQGGTEEDTQYF. Here the CDR3 DNA reads TGCGCCAGCAGCCAAGGGGGGACAGAGGAAGATACGCAGTATTTT.

The rearrangement joins TRBV27 to TRBJ2-7, with a weak D call TRBD2 (5 bases). The CDR3 runs to 13 residues. Trimming took 4 bases from V and 7 from J, leaving 14 bases between them. Germline V gene sequence: CDR1 MNHEY, CDR2 SMNVEV (reference sequence). CDR3 in amino acids: CASSSSFWEEQYF. Here the CDR3 DNA reads TGTGCCAGCAGTTCCTCCTTTTGGGAGGAGCAGTACTTC.

CDR3 nucleotide sequence: TGTGCCAGCAGGACAGGATCAGCTAACTATGGCTACACCTTC. It translates to CASRTGSANYGYTF. This chain connects TRBV28 to TRBJ1-2, with D possibly being TRBD1 (6 bases). V was clipped by 6 bases and J by 0 bases, with 11 bases between them. The CDR3 has 14 amino acids. The germline CDR1 and CDR2 sequences are MDHEN and SYDVKM.

The CDR3 DNA follows: TGTGCCAGCAGTTCAGGGGGCGCGGCCACTGAAGCTTTCTTT. Translation gives CASSSGGAATEAFF. The chain is built from TRBV27 and TRBJ1-1; 8 nucleotides agree with TRBD1. This CDR3 comprises 14 residues. Trimming cost V 4 bases and J 4 bases; bases outside gene matches: 5. Germline V CDR1 and CDR2: MNHEY, SMNVEV (reference sequence).

The chain is built from TRBV19 and TRBJ1-5, with no clear D. The CDR3 loop spans 13 amino acids. Deletions cut 6 bases from V and 5 bases from J, with 11 bases between. The germline V gene has CDR1 LNHDA and CDR2 SQIVND (reference sequence). The CDR3 nucleotides read TGTGCCAGTAGCCCTGAGTCGGATCAGCCCCAGCATTTT. Translated: CASSPESDQPQHF.

This chain links TRBV27 with TRBJ1-5; D is unresolved. V dropped 2 bases and J dropped 2 bases, with 10 bases sitting between them. CDR3 length: 15 residues. Germline CDR1 and CDR2: MNHEY and SMNVEV (reference sequence). The CDR3 here is CASSLGPSGNQPQHF. The CDR3, as DNA: TGTGCCAGCAGTTTAGGGCCTAGCGGCAATCAGCCCCAGCATTTT.

The V gene is TRBV19, the J gene TRBJ2-7; TRBD1 aligns across 8 bases. In germline, CDR1 is LNHDA, CDR2 SQIVND (reference sequence). Germline trimming cut 8 bases from V and 4 bases from J; bases unmatched to any gene: 19. The CDR3 length is 17 residues. The CDR3 region is CASCRAKDRATSYEQYF. The CDR3 region has the DNA TGTGCCAGTTGTCGGGCTAAGGACAGGGCCACATCTTACGAGCAGTACTTC.

The CDR3 loop is CASSPPRGNYYEQYF. The CDR3 DNA reads TGTGCCAGCAGCCCCCCGCGGGGCAACTACTACGAGCAGTACTTC. This sequence joins TRBV11-2 and TRBJ2-7; D is possibly TRBD2 (6 bases). Germline CDR1 is SGHAT and CDR2 is FQNNGV. Trimming removed 5 bases from V and 3 bases from J, with 17 bases in between. The CDR3 runs 15 residues.

This chain connects TRBV23-1 to TRBJ1-3, with unresolved D. TRBV23-1 is an ORF, with its function uncertain. The CDR3 extends over 18 amino acids. The germline V and J ends were trimmed by 6 bases and 5 bases, with 26 bases remaining between them. The CDR3 DNA is TGCGCCAGCAGAACGGGGAGGGAACAAGAAGGATTAAGAAACACCATATATTTT. It codes for CASRTGREQEGLRNTIYF.

The chain is built from TRBV3-1 (or the pseudogene TRBV3-2) and TRBJ2-1; 11 positions agree with TRBD2. With V trimmed by 4 bases and J by 7 bases, 9 bases remained unmatched. CDR1 and CDR2 from the germline V gene are LGHDT and YNNKEL (reference sequence). The CDR3 is 16 amino acids. As DNA, the CDR3 is TGTGCCAGCAGCCGGGTAGCGGGAGGGGTAGAGAATGAGCAGTTCTTC. Translating gives CASSRVAGGVENEQFF.

The table lists this clone with a count of one. The chain employs TRBV29-1 and TRBJ2-3; TRBD2 matches 13 bases. From germline, CDR1 is SQVTM and CDR2 ANQGSEA. The V segment lost 4 bases and the J segment 1 base; nucleotides outside the gene matches: 14. The CDR3 consists of 19 residues. The CDR3 DNA is TGCAGCGTTGGCGGAGTAACTAGCGGGAGGGGAGTGCGCACAGATACGCAGTATTTT. Translated, it gives CSVGGVTSGRGVRTDTQYF.